A selection of T cell receptor beta chains follows, all from one sample in a study of blood T cell repertoires in COVID-19. The protocol was immunoSEQ multiplex PCR, while the TCRdb copy is restricted to in-frame clones and leaves out a portion. The profile covers roughly 97,000 clones, with 85% to 90% appearing a single time and approximately 5% taken by the ten largest. The sequenced material came from peripheral blood. The receptors were sampled from a human donor in a cohort sampled during active COVID-19. CDR3s include the opening cysteine and the closing phenylalanine or tryptophan. The order of the fields is CDR3 DNA, CDR3 protein, D gene, J gene, V gene, clone size. The D gene is left open where the match is weak. A row's size may be missing; if present it is once, few, many or a size class.

CDR3 DNA: TGCAGCGTTGAACGGGGGGGTAGCACAGATACGCAGTATTTT
CDR3 protein: CSVERGGSTDTQYF
D gene: TRBD2
J gene: TRBJ2-3
V gene: TRBV29-1
clone size: .

CDR3 DNA: TGTGCCAGCAGCTTAAGCGGAGATACGCAGTATTTT
CDR3 protein: CASSLSGDTQYF
D gene: .
J gene: TRBJ2-3
V gene: TRBV7-6
clone size: once

CDR3 DNA: TGTGCCATCAGACAGGGGGCTGGTCAGCCCCAGCATTTT
CDR3 protein: CAIRQGAGQPQHF
D gene: TRBD1
J gene: TRBJ1-5
V gene: TRBV10-3
clone size: .

CDR3 DNA: TGTGCCAGCAGCCGGGGGGGGGCTGAATCACCCCTCCACTTT
CDR3 protein: CASSRGGAESPLHF
D gene: .
J gene: TRBJ1-6
V gene: TRBV9
clone size: few

CDR3 DNA: TGTGCCAGCAGTCTTCTGGAGGCACCTCGGCCTTACAATGAGCAGTTCTTC
CDR3 protein: CASSLLEAPRPYNEQFF
D gene: .
J gene: TRBJ2-1
V gene: TRBV9
clone size: once

CDR3 DNA: TGTGCCAGCAGCTCGAATGGCCGCGAGACCCAGTACTTC
CDR3 protein: CASSSNGRETQYF
D gene: .
J gene: TRBJ2-5
V gene: TRBV11-3
clone size: .

CDR3 DNA: TGTGCCAGCAGTTTATGGACCCTAGGTAGCGGGGTCGGGGAGACCCAGTACTTC
CDR3 protein: CASSLWTLGSGVGETQYF
D gene: TRBD2
J gene: TRBJ2-5
V gene: TRBV28
clone size: .

CDR3 DNA: TGTGCCAGCAGCAGGGGGCAAACAGATACGCAGTATTTT
CDR3 protein: CASSRGQTDTQYF
D gene: TRBD1
J gene: TRBJ2-3
V gene: TRBV11-2
clone size: .

CDR3 DNA: TGTGCCAGAAGCACCTGCGACACCGATGATTGTACGGGCTACACCTTC
CDR3 protein: CARSTCDTDDCTGYTF
D gene: .
J gene: TRBJ1-2
V gene: TRBV5-3
clone size: .

CDR3 DNA: TGTGCCAGCAGCTTAGACTTCTACGAGCAGTACTTC
CDR3 protein: CASSLDFYEQYF
D gene: .
J gene: TRBJ2-7
V gene: TRBV7-8
clone size: .

CDR3 DNA: TGTGCCAGCAGTTACTCCTGGACAGAGGGAGAGCAGTACTTC
CDR3 protein: CASSYSWTEGEQYF
D gene: .
J gene: TRBJ2-7
V gene: TRBV6-6
clone size: .

CDR3 DNA: TGTGCCAGCAGTAGTGAAGCGGGGGTTGAGCAGTTCTTC
CDR3 protein: CASSSEAGVEQFF
D gene: TRBD2
J gene: TRBJ2-1
V gene: TRBV2
clone size: .

CDR3 DNA: TGTGCCAGCAGTTTGGGGACAGGGAACTCCTACGAGCAGTACTTC
CDR3 protein: CASSLGTGNSYEQYF
D gene: TRBD1
J gene: TRBJ2-7
V gene: TRBV28
clone size: .

CDR3 DNA: TGTGCCAGCAGCTCAACAGATAGCAATCAGCCCCAGCATTTT
CDR3 protein: CASSSTDSNQPQHF
D gene: .
J gene: TRBJ1-5
V gene: TRBV7-8
clone size: .

CDR3 DNA: TGTGCCTGGAGTAGGGACAGGGGGCGATACTCTGGAAACACCATATATTTT
CDR3 protein: CAWSRDRGRYSGNTIYF
D gene: TRBD1
J gene: TRBJ1-3
V gene: TRBV30
clone size: once

CDR3 DNA: TGTGCCAGCATCGCGAGCTCCTACAATGAGCAGTTCTTC
CDR3 protein: CASIASSYNEQFF
D gene: .
J gene: TRBJ2-1
V gene: TRBV6-4
clone size: .

CDR3 DNA: TGTGCCAGCAGCCTCTGGACTAGCGGCCAAGAGACCCAGTACTTC
CDR3 protein: CASSLWTSGQETQYF
D gene: TRBD2
J gene: TRBJ2-5
V gene: TRBV13
clone size: .

CDR3 DNA: TGTGCTAGTGGTTTGGTTCCGGGGATCGGTGAAGCTTTCTTT
CDR3 protein: CASGLVPGIGEAFF
D gene: .
J gene: TRBJ1-1
V gene: TRBV12-5
clone size: .

CDR3 DNA: TGCGCCAGCAGCTTGGCAGGGGCGGACAATGAGCAGTTCTTC
CDR3 protein: CASSLAGADNEQFF
D gene: .
J gene: TRBJ2-1
V gene: TRBV5-1
clone size: .

CDR3 DNA: TGTGCCAGCAGCTTAGCTCTCTCGGGACTAGCGCACGCCAACGAGCAGTACTTC
CDR3 protein: CASSLALSGLAHANEQYF
D gene: TRBD2
J gene: TRBJ2-7
V gene: TRBV7-2
clone size: .

CDR3 DNA: TGTGCCAGTACCGACCCGAGGGTCCACCTCACCGGGGAGCTGTTTTTT
CDR3 protein: CASTDPRVHLTGELFF
D gene: .
J gene: TRBJ2-2
V gene: TRBV19
clone size: .

CDR3 DNA: TGCGCCAGCAGCCAAGAACTAGCGGGGGGGCCCGCCGGGGAGCTGTTTTTT
CDR3 protein: CASSQELAGGPAGELFF
D gene: TRBD2
J gene: TRBJ2-2
V gene: TRBV4-3
clone size: .

CDR3 DNA: TGTGCCAGCTCACCCCAGTCCCGGAACACTGAAGCTTTCTTT
CDR3 protein: CASSPQSRNTEAFF
D gene: .
J gene: TRBJ1-1
V gene: TRBV18
clone size: .

CDR3 DNA: TGTGCCAGCAGCCCTCATCCTTCCAGGGGTAGCACTGAAGCTTTCTTT
CDR3 protein: CASSPHPSRGSTEAFF
D gene: .
J gene: TRBJ1-1
V gene: TRBV4-2
clone size: once

CDR3 DNA: TGCGCCAGCAGCCTCTCAGACGTCCCGGGACTTCTAAACACCATATATTTT
CDR3 protein: CASSLSDVPGLLNTIYF
D gene: .
J gene: TRBJ1-3
V gene: TRBV4-1
clone size: .

CDR3 DNA: TGTGCCAGTAGTATAGCCTCTCCCGCCAGGGCCCACTATGGCTACACCTTC
CDR3 protein: CASSIASPARAHYGYTF
D gene: .
J gene: TRBJ1-2
V gene: TRBV19
clone size: .